These T cell receptor beta chains were read from a single sample in a study of cytomegalovirus exposure and HLA in healthy donors. Generated by immunoSEQ multiplex PCR, the TCRdb table keeps only in-frame clones and is missing some. The sample lists around 130,000 clones, 80% to 85% seen once, with 1.2% in the top ten. Source material: PBMCs. These receptors all stem from a female donor in good health and CMV-seronegative. The conserved cysteine and the conserved F or W are not part of the CDR3 here. The D gene is left open where the match is weak.

>TRBJ2-3|TRBV15|TRBD2
ATGGVTDTQY
>TRBJ1-4|TRBV15|TRBD1
ATSSWDRSNEKLF
>TRBJ2-1|TRBV7-9|TRBD1
ASSSTGGSRYNEQF
>TRBJ1-1|TRBV10-3|-
AISESGTNTEAF
>TRBJ2-3|TRBV28|TRBD2
AGGTSGRLNTQY
>TRBJ1-1|TRBV27|-
ASGALIATEAF
>TRBJ1-2|TRBV19|-
ASSIGTLYGYT
>TRBJ2-3|TRBV28|TRBD2
ASSLGLAGEPADTQY
>TRBJ2-3|TRBV5-1|TRBD2
ASSLDGRPGIDTQY
>TRBJ2-2|TRBV28|-
ASRPGQGTGELF
>TRBJ2-5|TRBV4-1|-
ASSQSGGETQY
>TRBJ2-5|TRBV5-4|-
ASSFQGQETQY
>TRBJ2-5|TRBV6-5|-
ASSYRSGQETQY
>TRBJ2-5|TRBV5-4|TRBD2
ASSYGLAGVGGETQY
>TRBJ2-7|TRBV7-2|-
ASSTYRSSYEQY
>TRBJ2-2|TRBV6-5|TRBD1
ASSLTGTGSTGELF
>TRBJ2-7|TRBV6-4|TRBD2
ASSPYGTSGSSGHEQY
>TRBJ2-5|TRBV6-6|TRBD2
ASSYGASGRGETQY
>TRBJ2-7|TRBV28|TRBD2
ASGGAGASYEQY
>TRBJ2-1|TRBV5-1|TRBD1
ASSDGQGVVPDSYNEQF
>TRBJ1-1|TRBV4-1|TRBD1
ASSQGGTGSMNTEAF
>TRBJ2-3|TRBV5-1|-
ASRLEGEAMYTQY
>TRBJ2-7|TRBV7-2|-
ASSYDNYEQY
>TRBJ1-1|TRBV2|-
ASGGDLNTEAF
>TRBJ1-2|TRBV2|-
ASKPSLNYGYT
>TRBJ1-5|TRBV28|TRBD1
ASSAGQGNFEPQH
>TRBJ1-2|TRBV7-9|TRBD1
ASSLGTGGGHGYT
>TRBJ1-1|TRBV19|-
ASSIDRDTEAF
>TRBJ2-1|TRBV13|-
ASSLERDNEQF
>TRBJ2-1|TRBV28|-
ASSPLTSEQF
>TRBJ2-7|TRBV11-2|TRBD1
ASSPRPQGQGTYEQY
>TRBJ1-2|TRBV6-1|TRBD1
ASSTTGVDYT
>TRBJ1-5|TRBV28|-
ASRPTRGLRGNQPQH
>TRBJ1-4|TRBV19|-
ASSIDTLSRDEKLF
>TRBJ1-1|TRBV11-3|-
ASSLARNTEAF
>TRBJ2-1|TRBV15|-
ATSPKTRSSYNEQF
>TRBJ1-1|TRBV19|-
ASSISPVMNTEAF
>TRBJ2-3|TRBV15|TRBD1
ATSRTGGEDTQY
>TRBJ2-5|TRBV4-1|TRBD2
ASSQGLAGVGETQY
>TRBJ2-1|TRBV5-1|-
ASSSQRDWVNEQF
>TRBJ2-1|TRBV7-6|TRBD2
ASSAGTSRLVEQF
>TRBJ2-1|TRBV5-1|TRBD2
ASSSPTGGDNEQF
>TRBJ1-1|TRBV19|-
ASSTPGQTNTEAF
>TRBJ2-3|TRBV27|-
ATAGSTDTQY
>TRBJ1-1|TRBV2|-
ASSGGSAGGNTEAF
>TRBJ2-3|TRBV28|-
ASSSSEGRTDTQY
>TRBJ2-5|TRBV6-5|-
ASRVGGLQETQY
>TRBJ2-3|TRBV5-8|TRBD2
ASNRLASSTDTQY
>TRBJ2-3|TRBV28|TRBD2
ASRTSGRTDTQY
>TRBJ1-1|TRBV10-3|-
AISESSAGLGNTEAF
>TRBJ2-7|TRBV5-6|TRBD1
ASSLRQGAFSYEQY
>TRBJ1-1|TRBV28|-
ASTSPGETQNTEAF
>TRBJ1-1|TRBV19|-
ASSILGGDGTEAF
>TRBJ2-5|TRBV7-2|-
ASRRGQQETQY
>TRBJ2-5|TRBV4-1|TRBD1
ASGDRVGLETQY
>TRBJ2-5|TRBV7-2|-
ASSRGGQETQY
>TRBJ2-3|TRBV5-6|TRBD2
ASSLVLAGFTDTQY
>TRBJ1-3|TRBV29-1|-
SVEGQYSGNTIY
>TRBJ2-7|TRBV27|-
ASQVPNEQY
>TRBJ2-5|TRBV7-9|TRBD2
ASNQFGGQETQY